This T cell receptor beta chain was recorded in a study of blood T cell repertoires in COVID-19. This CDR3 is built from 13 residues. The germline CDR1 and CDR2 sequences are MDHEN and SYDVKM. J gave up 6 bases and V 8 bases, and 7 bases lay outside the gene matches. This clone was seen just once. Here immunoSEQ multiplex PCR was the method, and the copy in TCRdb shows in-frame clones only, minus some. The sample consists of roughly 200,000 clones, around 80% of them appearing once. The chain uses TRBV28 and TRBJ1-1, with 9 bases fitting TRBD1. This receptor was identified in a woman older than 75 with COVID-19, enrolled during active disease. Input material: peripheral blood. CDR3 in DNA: TGTGCCAGCCAACAGGGGGCGCGCGCTGAAGCTTTCTTT. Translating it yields CASQQGARAEAFF.